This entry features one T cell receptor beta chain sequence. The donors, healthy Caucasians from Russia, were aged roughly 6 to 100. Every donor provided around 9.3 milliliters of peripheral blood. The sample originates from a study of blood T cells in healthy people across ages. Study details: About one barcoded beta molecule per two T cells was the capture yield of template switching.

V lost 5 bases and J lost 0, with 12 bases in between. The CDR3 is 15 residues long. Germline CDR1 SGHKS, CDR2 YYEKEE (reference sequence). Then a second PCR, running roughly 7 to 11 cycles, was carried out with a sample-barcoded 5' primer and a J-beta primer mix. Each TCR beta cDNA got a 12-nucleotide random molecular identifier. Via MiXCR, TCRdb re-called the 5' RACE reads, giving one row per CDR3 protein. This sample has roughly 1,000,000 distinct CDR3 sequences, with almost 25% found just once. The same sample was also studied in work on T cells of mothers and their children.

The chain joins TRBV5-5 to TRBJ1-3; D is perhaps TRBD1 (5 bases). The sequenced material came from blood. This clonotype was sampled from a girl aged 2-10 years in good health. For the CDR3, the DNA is TGTGCCAGCAGTCGCGACAGCCTCTCTGGAAACACCATATATTTT. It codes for CASSRDSLSGNTIYF.